This T cell receptor (beta chain) was identified in a study of blood T cell repertoires in COVID-19. Turning to the study itself: Some COVID-19 samples were acute and others convalescent; all came from the United States, Italy and Spain. T cells, B-cell-depleted T cells, or PBMCs supplied cDNA or gDNA.

Profiled with immunoSEQ multiplex PCR; TCRdb holds only in-frame clones, not every one. The repertoire holds approximately 190,000 clones, with around 83% as singletons. Trimming left V 6 bases short and J 4 bases short, with 10 bases between. The CDR3 is 13 amino acids. Germline V gene lookup returns CDR1 MDHEN and CDR2 SYDVKM. This clonotype was sampled from a woman aged 40-49 years with acute or convalescent COVID-19. The chain couples TRBV28 to TRBJ1-5, with D perhaps TRBD1 (6 bases). Sample: peripheral blood. CDR3 sequence (DNA): TGTGCCAGCAGGGACAGACAGAATCAGCCCCAGCATTTT. It encodes CASRDRQNQPQHF.